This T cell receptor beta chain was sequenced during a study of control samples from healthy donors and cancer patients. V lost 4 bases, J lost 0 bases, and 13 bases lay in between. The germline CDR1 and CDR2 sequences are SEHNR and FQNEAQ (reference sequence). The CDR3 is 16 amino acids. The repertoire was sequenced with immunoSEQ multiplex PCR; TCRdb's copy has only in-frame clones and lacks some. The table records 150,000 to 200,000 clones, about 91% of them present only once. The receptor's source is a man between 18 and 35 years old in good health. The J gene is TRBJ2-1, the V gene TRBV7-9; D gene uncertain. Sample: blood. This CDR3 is CASSSRTGSSYNEQFF. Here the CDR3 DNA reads TGTGCCAGCAGCTCTCGGACGGGTAGCTCCTACAATGAGCAGTTCTTC.